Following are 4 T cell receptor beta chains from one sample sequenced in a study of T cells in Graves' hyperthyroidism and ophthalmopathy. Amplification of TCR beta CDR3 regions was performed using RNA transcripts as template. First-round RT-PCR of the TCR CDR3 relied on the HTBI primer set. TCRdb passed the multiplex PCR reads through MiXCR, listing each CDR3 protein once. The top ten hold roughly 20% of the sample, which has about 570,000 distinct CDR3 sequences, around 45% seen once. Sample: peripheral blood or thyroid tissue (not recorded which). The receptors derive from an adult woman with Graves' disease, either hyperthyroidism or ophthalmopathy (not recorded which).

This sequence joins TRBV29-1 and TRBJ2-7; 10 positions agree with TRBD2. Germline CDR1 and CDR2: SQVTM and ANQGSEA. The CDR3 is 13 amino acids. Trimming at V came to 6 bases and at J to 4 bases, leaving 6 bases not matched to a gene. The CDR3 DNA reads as TGCAGCGTCTTAGCGGGGGGAGCGTACGAGCAGTACTTC. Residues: CSVLAGGAYEQYF.

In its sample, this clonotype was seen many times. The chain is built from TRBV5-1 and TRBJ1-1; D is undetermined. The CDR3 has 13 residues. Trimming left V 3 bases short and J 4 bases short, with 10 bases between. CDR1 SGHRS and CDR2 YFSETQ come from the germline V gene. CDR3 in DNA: TGCGCCAGCAGCTCATACAGTGCCACTGAAGCTTTCTTT. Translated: CASSSYSATEAFF.

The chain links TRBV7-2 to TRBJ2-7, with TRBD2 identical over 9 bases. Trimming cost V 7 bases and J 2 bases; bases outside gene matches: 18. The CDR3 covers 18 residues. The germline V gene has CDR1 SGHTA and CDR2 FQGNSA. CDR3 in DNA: TGTGCCAGCACGGCGAAGGGGGCGTCTAGCGGGGTCACCTACGAGCAGTACTTC. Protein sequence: CASTAKGASSGVTYEQYF.

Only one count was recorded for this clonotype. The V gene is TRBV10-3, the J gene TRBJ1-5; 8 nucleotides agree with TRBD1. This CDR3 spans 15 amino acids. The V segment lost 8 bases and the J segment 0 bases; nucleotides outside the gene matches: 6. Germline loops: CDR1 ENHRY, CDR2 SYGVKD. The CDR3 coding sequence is TGTGCCATCGCCGGACAGGGAAATAGCAATCAGCCCCAGCATTTT. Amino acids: CAIAGQGNSNQPQHF.